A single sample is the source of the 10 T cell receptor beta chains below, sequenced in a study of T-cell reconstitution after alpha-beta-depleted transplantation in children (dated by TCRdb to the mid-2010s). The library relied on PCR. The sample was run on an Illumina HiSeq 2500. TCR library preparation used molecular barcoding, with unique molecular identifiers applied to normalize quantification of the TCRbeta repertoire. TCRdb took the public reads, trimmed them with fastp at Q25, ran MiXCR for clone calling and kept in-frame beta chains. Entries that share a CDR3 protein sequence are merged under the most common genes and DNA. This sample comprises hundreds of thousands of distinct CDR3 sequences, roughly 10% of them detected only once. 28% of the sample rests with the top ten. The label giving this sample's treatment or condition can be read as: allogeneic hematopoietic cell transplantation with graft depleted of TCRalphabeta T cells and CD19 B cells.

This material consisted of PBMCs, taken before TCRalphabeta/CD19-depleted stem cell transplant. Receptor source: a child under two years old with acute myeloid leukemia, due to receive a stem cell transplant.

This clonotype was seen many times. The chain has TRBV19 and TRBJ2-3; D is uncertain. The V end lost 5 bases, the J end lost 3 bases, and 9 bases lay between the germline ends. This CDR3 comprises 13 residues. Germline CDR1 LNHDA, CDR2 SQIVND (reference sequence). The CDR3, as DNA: TGTGCCAGTAGTCCCCACGGGACAGATACGCAGTATTTT. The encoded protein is CASSPHGTDTQYF.

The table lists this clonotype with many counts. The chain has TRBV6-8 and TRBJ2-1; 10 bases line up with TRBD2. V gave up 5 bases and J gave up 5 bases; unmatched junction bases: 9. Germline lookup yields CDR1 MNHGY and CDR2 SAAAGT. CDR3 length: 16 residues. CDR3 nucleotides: TGTGCCAGCAGTGGGGCTAGCGGGAGTGGGAACAATGAGCAGTTCTTC. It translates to CASSGASGSGNNEQFF.

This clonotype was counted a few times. CDR3: CASSLNPTYEQYF. The CDR3 DNA is TGTGCCAGCAGCTTGAACCCTACCTACGAGCAGTACTTC. The chain links TRBV5-4 to TRBJ2-7; D is unresolved. V shed 1 base and J shed 2 bases, with 7 bases lying between them. The CDR3 runs to 13 residues. Germline CDR1 SGHNT, CDR2 YYREEE (reference sequence).

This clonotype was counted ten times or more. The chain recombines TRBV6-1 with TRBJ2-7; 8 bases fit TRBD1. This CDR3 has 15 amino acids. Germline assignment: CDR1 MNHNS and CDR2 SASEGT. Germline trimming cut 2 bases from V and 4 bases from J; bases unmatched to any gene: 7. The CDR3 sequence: CASSEREQGAYEQYF. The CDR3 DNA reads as TGTGCCAGCAGTGAACGGGAGCAGGGGGCTTACGAGCAGTACTTC.

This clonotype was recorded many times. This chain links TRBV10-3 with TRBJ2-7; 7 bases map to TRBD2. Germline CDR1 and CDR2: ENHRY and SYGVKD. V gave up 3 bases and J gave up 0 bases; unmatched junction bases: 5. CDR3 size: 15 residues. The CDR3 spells CAISDSSGSSYEQYF. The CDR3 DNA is TGTGCCATCAGTGACTCTAGCGGCAGCTCCTACGAGCAGTACTTC.

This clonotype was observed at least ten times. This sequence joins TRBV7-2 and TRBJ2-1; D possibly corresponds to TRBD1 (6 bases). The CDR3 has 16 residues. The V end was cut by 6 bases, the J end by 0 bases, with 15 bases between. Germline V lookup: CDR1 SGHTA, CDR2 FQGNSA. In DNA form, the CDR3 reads TGTGCCAGCAGTTCTCCGGGACACAGCTCCTACAATGAGCAGTTCTTC. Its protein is CASSSPGHSSYNEQFF.

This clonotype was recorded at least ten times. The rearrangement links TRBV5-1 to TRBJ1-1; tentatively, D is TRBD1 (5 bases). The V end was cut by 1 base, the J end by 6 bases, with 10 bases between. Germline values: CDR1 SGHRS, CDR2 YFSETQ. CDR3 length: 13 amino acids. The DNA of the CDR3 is TGCGCCAGCAGCTTGTCAGGGATGCCTGAAGCTTTCTTT. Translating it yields CASSLSGMPEAFF.

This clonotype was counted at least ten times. The CDR3 region is CSVETFAGELFF. Written as DNA, the CDR3 is TGCAGCGTTGAAACTTTCGCCGGGGAGCTGTTTTTT. The chain recombines TRBV29-1 with TRBJ2-2; D gene uncertain. Germline V gene data show CDR1 as SQVTM and CDR2 as ANQGSEA. The CDR3 is made up of 12 amino acids. The V end was cut by 2 bases, the J end by 6 bases, with 7 bases between.

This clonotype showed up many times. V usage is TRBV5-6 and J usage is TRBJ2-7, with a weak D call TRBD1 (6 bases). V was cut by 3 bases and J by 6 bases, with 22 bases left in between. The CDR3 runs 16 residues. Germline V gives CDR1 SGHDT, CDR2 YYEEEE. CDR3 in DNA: TGTGCCAGCAGCTCAGAAAGTGGGGGCGCCCTCGGCGAGCAGTACTTC. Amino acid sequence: CASSSESGGALGEQYF.

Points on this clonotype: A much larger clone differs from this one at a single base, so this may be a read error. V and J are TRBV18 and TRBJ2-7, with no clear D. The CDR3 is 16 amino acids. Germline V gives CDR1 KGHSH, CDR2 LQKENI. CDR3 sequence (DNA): TGTGCCAGCTCCCTTTTATCCTCGCCCAATTCCTGCGAGCAGTACTTC. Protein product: CASSLLSSPNSCEQYF.